The rows below give T cell receptor beta chains drawn from one sample of a study of T-cell reconstitution after alpha-beta-depleted transplantation in children. TCRdb processed the PCR reads anew with MiXCR; each CDR3 protein has one entry. The sample carries 540,000 or so distinct CDR3 sequences, 23% recorded once. The material was PBMCs, mostly from graft donor cells, obtained 360 days after TCRalphabeta/CD19-depleted stem cell transplant. All receptors come from a boy in the first two years of life who had a stem cell transplant for acute myeloid leukemia, so the T cells may come from the graft donor. CDR3s leave out the opening cysteine and the closing phenylalanine or tryptophan. Each record gives: D gene, V gene, CDR3 protein. A D gene is named only where the DNA matches it firmly.

D: TRBD1
V: TRBV11-1
CDR3: ASSLSFGQAYPTDTQY

D: TRBD1
V: TRBV7-2
CDR3: ASSFTGVANGYT

D: .
V: TRBV3-1
CDR3: ASSWDINEQF

D: TRBD1
V: TRBV6-1
CDR3: ASSGQGSGQETQY

D: TRBD1
V: TRBV27
CDR3: ASSWDREGETQY

D: .
V: TRBV27
CDR3: ASSLLGGAYGYT

D: TRBD1
V: TRBV27
CDR3: ARSPPPGTGPISSSYNEQF

D: .
V: TRBV20-1
CDR3: SARDIGGVQETQY

D: .
V: TRBV3-1
CDR3: ASSQGRDGTGELF

D: .
V: TRBV28
CDR3: ASGDSNYANYGYT

D: .
V: TRBV14
CDR3: ASSQAGKRRQETQY

D: .
V: TRBV5-1
CDR3: ASSLGHRDPLNEQF

D: .
V: TRBV10-2
CDR3: ASSENVGSTDTQY

D: TRBD2
V: TRBV4-2
CDR3: ASSQYVAGGQETQY

D: .
V: TRBV7-9
CDR3: ASQRQFSGANVLT

D: TRBD2
V: TRBV15
CDR3: ATSEGLEAEQF

D: .
V: TRBV20-1
CDR3: SARDGPREAF

D: .
V: TRBV29-1
CDR3: SLTGTATYNEQF

D: .
V: TRBV7-2
CDR3: ASSLDGRSSYEQY

D: .
V: TRBV3-1
CDR3: ASSQDINIQY

D: .
V: TRBV4-3
CDR3: ASSQRGIGLPYEQY

D: .
V: TRBV9
CDR3: ASSQRWETTEAF

D: .
V: TRBV24-1
CDR3: ATSKQSSYNEQF

D: .
V: TRBV7-2
CDR3: ASSLERASFSYEQY

D: .
V: TRBV6-5
CDR3: ASSYPRQGAYGYT

D: .
V: TRBV28
CDR3: ASGWGLRETQY

D: .
V: TRBV3-1
CDR3: ASSQGVVGNSPLH

D: .
V: TRBV7-9
CDR3: ASSHPARMGQF